This T cell receptor (beta chain) was sequenced during a study of shared clonotypes between healthy human individuals (dated by TCRdb to between 2020 and 2021). As for the study more broadly: A couple of women and a few men aged 18 to 49 years were included in the cohort. Per donor, leukapheresis produced somewhere between about 0.94 and 10 billion PBMCs. To increase sequencing depth and limit assay-specific biases, different laboratories used diverse techniques to prepare libraries and sequence TCR repertoires. For each donor, CD4 naive and CD4 memory were each given three plates, CD8 naive was given two plates, and CD8 memory was given one plate. The study deeply sequenced blood TCR repertoires of five healthy adults to estimate repertoire size and the extent of clonotype sharing between individuals. General study outcomes and caveats: Pairwise subsampling indicated that sequencing depth was expected to affect the degree of clonotype sharing among donors. Across a handful of donors, roughly 5% of naive CD4, around 3.3% of naive CD8, approximately 2.5% of memory CD4, and approximately 0.4% of memory CD8 clonotypes were shared. Rarefaction of sorted-subset datasets indicated incomplete sequencing despite the large sequencing depth. Estimated clonotype richness was generally larger for naive than for memory subsets. Sampling was restricted to blood, and TCR repertoires in tissues likely differ from the TCR repertoires found in blood. The small number of donors limited the genetic and exposure-history diversity represented. Clonotypes shared by all four sorted-subset donors showed higher generation probabilities than non-shared clonotypes.

CD8 naive samples were CD45RO-negative cells positively selected for CCR7, giving a CD45RA+CCR7+ population that excluded TemRA cells. The donors were healthy, HIV-negative adults with no recently reported acute infections or vaccinations. Only Caucasian adults living in Nashville, Tennessee, USA were represented among the donors. Blood was collected by leukapheresis, and PBMCs were isolated by Ficoll-Histopaque density gradient centrifugation and then cryopreserved in liquid nitrogen vapor phase. Analytical flow cytometry was used to check the purity and quantity of each magnetically sorted T cell population. Each sorted fraction had its genomic DNA isolated and then quantified by UV absorbance on a Nanodrop 2000c. Worth noting for this clone: Its recognized antigen is unknown. Nothing much larger sits one base from this clone, and base qualities are not available.

TCR CDR3 regions were amplified from genomic DNA by multiplex PCR using the deep immunoSEQ assay. For each cell subset, the extracted genomic DNA was distributed evenly across all wells of several immunoSEQ 96-well plates, and each plate served as one replicate. For sorted subsets, roughly 200 ng of genomic DNA, equivalent to 30,000 or so T cell genomes, went into each replicate PCR. Purified libraries were measured with a Qubit 3.0 fluorometer, size-checked on a Bioanalyzer 2100, and measured again with the KAPA Library Quantification kit. A separate single-read 150-cycle Illumina NextSeq 550 flow cell was used to sequence each immunoSEQ 96-well plate. The original methods were these. Because the immunoSEQ output included only junctional sequences and no quality scores, the filtering could not be the same as the filtering used for full-length reads. Sequences were annotated with PyIR, a Python wrapper for IgBLAST v1.9, and V/J genes and CDR3 were assigned using IMGT germline references. Reads were removed for weak V/J assignments (E-value above 1e-6), missing CDR3, stop codons, out-of-frame junctions, or ambiguous translated residues. A V3J clonotype was defined by an identical inferred V gene, J gene, and CDR3 amino acid sequence. To compute the percentage overlap between repertoires, the number of shared unique clonotypes was divided by the size of the smaller repertoire. Richness of each repertoire was evaluated using RTK rarefaction, the Chao1 estimator, and Recon v2.1 estimates of unobserved clonotypes. Generation probabilities for all TCRbeta clonotypes obtained by the gDNA method from a handful of donors were computed using OLGA. Not all clones reach the TCRdb copy of this immuneACCESS table, which keeps in-frame sequences only. Checked studies attribute under half of the gap to unresolved V genes and leave the rest unexplained. That table gives V, J and clone size, and the DNA gave D and trimming. The sample table records about 2.2 million clones; more than 85% of these occur just once. The top ten clones comprise roughly 1.8% of the sample.

The CDR3 runs 16 residues from the cysteine to the phenylalanine. The read is trimmed to its CDR3 DNA, 48 bases read in frame from base 1. The V and J ends are trimmed by 4 bases and 3 bases, leaving 18 bases between them. CDR1 and CDR2, per the germline V gene (reference sequence), are SEHNR and FQNEAQ. Sequenced: naive CD8+ T cells from PBMCs. What the cell subset or site label conveys for this sample: CD45RA+CCR7+. The sequence joins TRBV7-9 to TRBJ2-5; no D gene can be assigned with confidence. The TCR sequence derives from a man between 18 and 29 years old in good health. Some clones in this sample may be carry-over from other donors' samples. The CDR3 reads as follows: CASSSRYGGQEETQYF. The sequenced DNA: TGTGCCAGCAGCTCCAGATACGGCGGCCAAGAAGAGACCCAGTACTTC.